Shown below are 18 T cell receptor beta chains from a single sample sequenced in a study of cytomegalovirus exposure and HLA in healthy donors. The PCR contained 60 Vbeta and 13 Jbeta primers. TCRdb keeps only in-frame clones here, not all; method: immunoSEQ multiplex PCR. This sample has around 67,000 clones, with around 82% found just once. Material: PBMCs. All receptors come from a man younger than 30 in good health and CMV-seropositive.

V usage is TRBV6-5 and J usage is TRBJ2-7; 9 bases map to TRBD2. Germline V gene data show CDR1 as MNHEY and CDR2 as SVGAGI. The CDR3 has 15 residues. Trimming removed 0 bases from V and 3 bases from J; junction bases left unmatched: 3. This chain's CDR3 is CASSYSGLAYYEQYF. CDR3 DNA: TGTGCCAGCAGTTACTCGGGACTAGCCTACTACGAGCAGTACTTC.

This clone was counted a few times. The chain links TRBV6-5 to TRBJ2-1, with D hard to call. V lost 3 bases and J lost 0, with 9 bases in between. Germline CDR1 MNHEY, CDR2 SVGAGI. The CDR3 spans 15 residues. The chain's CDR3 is CASSYALSSYNEQFF. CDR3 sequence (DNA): TGTGCCAGCAGTTATGCTCTGAGCTCCTACAATGAGCAGTTCTTC.

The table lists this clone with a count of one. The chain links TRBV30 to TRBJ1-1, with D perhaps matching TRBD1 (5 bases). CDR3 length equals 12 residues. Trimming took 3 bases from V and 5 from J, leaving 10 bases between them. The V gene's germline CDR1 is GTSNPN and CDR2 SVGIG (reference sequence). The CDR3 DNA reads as TGTGCCTGGAGGAGTCAGGGAACTGAAGCTTTCTTT. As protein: CAWRSQGTEAFF. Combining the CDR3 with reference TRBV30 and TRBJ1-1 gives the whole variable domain SQTIHQWPATLVQPVGSPLSLECTVEGTSNPNLYWYRQAAGRGLQLLFYSVGIGQISSEVPQNLSASRPQDRQFILSSKKLLLSDSGFYLCAWRSQGTEAFFGQGTRLTVV.

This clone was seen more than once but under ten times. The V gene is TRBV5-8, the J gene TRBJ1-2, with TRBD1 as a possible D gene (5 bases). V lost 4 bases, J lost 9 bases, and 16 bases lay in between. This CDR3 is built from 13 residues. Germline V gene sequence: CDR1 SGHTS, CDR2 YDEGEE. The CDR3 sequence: CASSHLGGTSYTF. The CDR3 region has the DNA TGTGCCAGCAGCCACCTTGGAGGGACGAGCTACACCTTC.

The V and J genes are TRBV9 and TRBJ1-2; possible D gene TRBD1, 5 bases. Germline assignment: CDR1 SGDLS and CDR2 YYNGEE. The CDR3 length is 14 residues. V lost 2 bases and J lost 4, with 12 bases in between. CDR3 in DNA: TGTGCCAGCAGCGTTGGGGGGATTAGCTATGGCTACACCTTC. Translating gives CASSVGGISYGYTF. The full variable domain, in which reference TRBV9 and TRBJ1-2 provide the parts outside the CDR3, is DSGVTQTPKHLITATGQRVTLRCSPRSGDLSVYWYQQSLDQGLQFLIQYYNGEERAKGNILERFSAQQFPDLHSELNLSSLELGDSALYFCASSVGGISYGYTFGSGTRLTVV.

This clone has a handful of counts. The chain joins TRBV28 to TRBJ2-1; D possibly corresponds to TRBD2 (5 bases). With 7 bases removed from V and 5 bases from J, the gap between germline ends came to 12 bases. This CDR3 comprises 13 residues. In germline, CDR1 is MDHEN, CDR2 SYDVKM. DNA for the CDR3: TGTGCCAGCACGAGGGCTATCGACAATGAGCAGTTCTTC. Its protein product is CASTRAIDNEQFF.

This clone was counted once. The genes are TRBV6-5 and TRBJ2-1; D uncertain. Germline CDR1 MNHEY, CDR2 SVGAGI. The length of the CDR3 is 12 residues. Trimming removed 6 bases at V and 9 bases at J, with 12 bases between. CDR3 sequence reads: CASSSIGGEQFF. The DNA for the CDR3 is TGTGCCAGCAGCTCGATCGGTGGTGAGCAGTTCTTC.

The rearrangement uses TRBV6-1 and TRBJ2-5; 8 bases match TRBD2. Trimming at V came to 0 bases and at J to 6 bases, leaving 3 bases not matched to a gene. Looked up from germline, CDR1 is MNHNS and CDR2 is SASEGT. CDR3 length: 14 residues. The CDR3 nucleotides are TGTGCCAGCAGTGAAGCTAGCGGGGTACAGACCCAGTACTTC. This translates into CASSEASGVQTQYF.

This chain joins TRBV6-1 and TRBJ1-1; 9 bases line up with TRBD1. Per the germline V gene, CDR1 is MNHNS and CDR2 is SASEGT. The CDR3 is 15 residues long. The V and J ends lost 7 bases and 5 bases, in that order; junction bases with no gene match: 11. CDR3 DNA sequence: TGTGCCAGCACCGCCGTAACAGGGGGCGAAACTGAAGCTTTCTTT. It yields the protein CASTAVTGGETEAFF.

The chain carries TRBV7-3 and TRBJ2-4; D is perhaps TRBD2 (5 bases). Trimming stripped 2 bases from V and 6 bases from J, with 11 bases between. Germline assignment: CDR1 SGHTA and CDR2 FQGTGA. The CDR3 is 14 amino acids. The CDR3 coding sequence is TGTGCCAGCAGCTTAGAGGGCCGTGCAAACATTCAGTACTTC. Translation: CASSLEGRANIQYF.

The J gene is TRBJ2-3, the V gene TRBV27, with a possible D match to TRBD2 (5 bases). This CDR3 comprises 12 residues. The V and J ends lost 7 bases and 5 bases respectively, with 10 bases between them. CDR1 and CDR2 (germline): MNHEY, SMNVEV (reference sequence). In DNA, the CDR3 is TGTGCCAGCACCACGAGCGGAGATACGCAGTATTTT. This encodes CASTTSGDTQYF.

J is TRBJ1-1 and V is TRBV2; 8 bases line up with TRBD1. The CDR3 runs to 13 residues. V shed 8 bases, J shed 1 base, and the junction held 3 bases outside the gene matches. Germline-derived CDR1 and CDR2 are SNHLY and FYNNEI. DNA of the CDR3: TGTGCCAGCCTACAGGGGGGGAACACTGAAGCTTTCTTT. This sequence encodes CASLQGGNTEAFF. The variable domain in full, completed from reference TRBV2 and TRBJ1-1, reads EPEVTQTPSHQVTQMGQEVILRCVPISNHLYFYWYRQILGQKVEFLVSFYNNEISEKSEIFDDQFSVERPDGSNFTLKIRSTKLEDSAMYFCASLQGGNTEAFFGQGTRLTVV.

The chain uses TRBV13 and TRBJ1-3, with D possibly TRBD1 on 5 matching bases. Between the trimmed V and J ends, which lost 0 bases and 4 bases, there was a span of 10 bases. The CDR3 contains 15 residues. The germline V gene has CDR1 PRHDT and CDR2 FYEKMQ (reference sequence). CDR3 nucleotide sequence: TGTGCCAGCAGCTTAGGGAGGGGAGGAGGAAACACCATATATTTT. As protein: CASSLGRGGGNTIYF.

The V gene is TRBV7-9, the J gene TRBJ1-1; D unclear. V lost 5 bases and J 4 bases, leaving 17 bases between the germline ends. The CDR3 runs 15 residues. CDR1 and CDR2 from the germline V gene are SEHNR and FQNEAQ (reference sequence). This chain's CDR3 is CASSATSRVRTEAFF. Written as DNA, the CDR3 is TGTGCCAGCAGCGCCACCTCGAGGGTTCGCACTGAAGCTTTCTTT.

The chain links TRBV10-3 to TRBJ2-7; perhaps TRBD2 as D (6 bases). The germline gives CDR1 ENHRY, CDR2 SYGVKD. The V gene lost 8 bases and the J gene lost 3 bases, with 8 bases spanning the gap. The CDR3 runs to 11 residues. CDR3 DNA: TGTGCCATCGAGGGAGGCTACGAGCAGTACTTC. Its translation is CAIEGGYEQYF.

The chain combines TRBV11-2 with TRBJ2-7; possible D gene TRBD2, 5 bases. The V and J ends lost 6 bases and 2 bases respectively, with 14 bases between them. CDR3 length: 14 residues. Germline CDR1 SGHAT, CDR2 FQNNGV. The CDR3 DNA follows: TGTGCCAGCAGTTTTACGCGGGCTCCCTACGAGCAGTACTTC. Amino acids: CASSFTRAPYEQYF.

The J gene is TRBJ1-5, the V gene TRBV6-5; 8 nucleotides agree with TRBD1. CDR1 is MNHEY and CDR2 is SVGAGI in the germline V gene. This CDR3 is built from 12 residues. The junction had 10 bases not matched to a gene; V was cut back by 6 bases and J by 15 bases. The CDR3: CASRRPGGRSHF. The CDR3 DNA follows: TGTGCCAGCAGACGCCCAGGGGGCCGGTCGCATTTT.

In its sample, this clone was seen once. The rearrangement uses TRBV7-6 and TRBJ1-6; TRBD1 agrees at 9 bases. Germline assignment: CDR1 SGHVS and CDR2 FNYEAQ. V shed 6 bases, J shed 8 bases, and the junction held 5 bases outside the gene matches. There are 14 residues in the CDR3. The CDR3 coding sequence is TGTGCCAGCAGGGGGACAGGGAGAGATTCACCCCTCCACTTT. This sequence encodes CASRGTGRDSPLHF.